Shown below are 21 T cell receptor beta chains from a single sample sequenced in a study of blood T cells in healthy people across ages. A sample-barcoded 5' primer and a J-beta primer mix were used in a second PCR of roughly 7 to 11 cycles. TCRdb re-called the 5' RACE reads through MiXCR, storing one row per CDR3 protein. The top ten clones hold less than 25% of a sample with 710,000 or so distinct CDR3 sequences, roughly 20% of them seen once. Sequencing was performed on blood. The origin of the receptors is a man between 65 and 85 years old in good health.

The chain has TRBV12-3 or TRBV12-4 and TRBJ1-2; D remains unclear. The CDR3 spans 14 residues. V was clipped by 3 bases and J by 6 bases, with 14 bases between them. CDR3 sequence (DNA): TGTGCCAGCAGTTTTGGTAGGGAGGGTCATGGCTACACCTTC. Translation gives CASSFGREGHGYTF.

The chain recombines TRBV6-4 with TRBJ1-1; 7 bases line up with TRBD1. Germline assignment: CDR1 MRHNA and CDR2 SNTAGT. CDR3 length: 14 amino acids. J lost 2 bases, V lost 6 bases, and 6 bases had no gene match. The CDR3, as DNA: TGTGCCAGCAGACTTCAGGGGGGAAACACTGAAGCTTTCTTT. Protein: CASRLQGGNTEAFF.

There are a few counts of this clonotype. The chain employs TRBV30 and TRBJ1-1; D gene uncertain. The germline V gene has CDR1 GTSNPN and CDR2 SVGIG (reference sequence). V gave up 4 bases and J gave up 1 base, with 13 bases separating them. This CDR3 comprises 14 residues. As DNA, the CDR3 is TGTGCCTGGAAGCGGGCCTACCCGAACACTGAAGCTTTCTTT. It encodes CAWKRAYPNTEAFF.

This clonotype was observed many times. The V and J genes are TRBV29-1 and TRBJ2-7; 8 bases fit TRBD1. In germline, CDR1 is SQVTM, CDR2 ANQGSEA. The junction had 6 bases not matched to a gene; V was cut back by 3 bases and J by 5 bases. The CDR3 covers 13 residues. The CDR3 spells CSVDRGQANEQYF. The CDR3 DNA is TGCAGCGTTGATAGGGGACAGGCAAACGAGCAGTACTTC.

The genes are TRBV5-1 and TRBJ2-3, with D perhaps assigned TRBD1 or TRBD2 (5 bases each). The CDR3 is made up of 15 amino acids. Trimming removed 2 bases from V and 4 bases from J, with 14 bases in between. CDR1 is SGHRS, CDR2 YFSETQ, per germline. This chain's CDR3 is CASSFEGSSPDTQYF. The CDR3 coding sequence is TGCGCCAGCAGCTTTGAGGGGAGCTCGCCAGATACGCAGTATTTT.

The chain carries TRBV27 and TRBJ1-4, with no clear D. The CDR3 runs to 15 residues. V lost 5 bases and J lost 0, with 10 bases in between. The V gene's germline CDR1 is MNHEY and CDR2 SMNVEV (reference sequence). The DNA for the CDR3 is TGTGCCAGCAGTACTATCGCTGCAACTAATGAAAAACTGTTTTTT. It translates to CASSTIAATNEKLFF. Full variable domain (missing parts from reference TRBV27 and TRBJ1-4): EAQVTQNPRYLITVTGKKLTVTCSQNMNHEYMSWYRQDPGLGLRQIYYSMNVEVTDKGDVPEGYKVSRKEKRNFPLILESPSPNQTSLYFCASSTIAATNEKLFFGSGTQLSVL.

The rearrangement uses TRBV14 and TRBJ2-1, with 11 bases identical to TRBD2. This CDR3 region has 16 residues. V shed 3 bases and J 4 bases; nucleotides not matched to a gene: 5. From germline, CDR1 is SGHDN and CDR2 FVKESK. CDR3 sequence: CASSHLTSGIYNEQFF. Here the CDR3 DNA reads TGTGCCAGCAGCCATTTGACTAGCGGGATTTACAATGAGCAGTTCTTC.

The V gene is TRBV12-3 or TRBV12-4, the J gene TRBJ1-1; D is uncertain. The CDR3 totals 13 residues. V was pared by 7 bases and J by 1 base, with 10 bases between. In DNA form, the CDR3 reads TGTGCCAGCACCGGCCCAGGGAACACTGAAGCTTTCTTT. Translation: CASTGPGNTEAFF.

This clonotype appeared a few times. The chain combines TRBV15 with TRBJ1-4; D is undetermined. Germline V lookup: CDR1 LNHNV, CDR2 YYDKDF (reference sequence). Trimming left V 1 base short and J 0 bases short, with 12 bases between. The CDR3 covers 17 residues. This chain's CDR3 is CATSRAQDFATNEKLFF. In nucleotides, the CDR3 is TGTGCCACCAGCAGAGCCCAGGACTTTGCAACTAATGAAAAACTGTTTTTT.

This CDR3 reads CSARVLLRGNEKLFF. The CDR3 DNA reads TGCAGTGCTAGAGTTCTACTTAGGGGGAATGAAAAACTGTTTTTT. The genes are TRBV20-1 and TRBJ1-4; a weak D match, TRBD1 (6 bases). This CDR3 region has 15 residues. The V and J ends lost 1 base and 5 bases respectively, with 14 bases between them. CDR1 and CDR2 (germline): DFQATT, SNEGSKA (reference sequence).

V gene TRBV5-1 combines with J gene TRBJ1-6; no clear D gene. V lost 1 base and J lost 3, with 11 bases in between. Germline V gives CDR1 SGHRS, CDR2 YFSETQ. This CDR3 has 16 residues. The CDR3 DNA is TGCGCCAGCAGCTTGACCACTCAATTCTATAATTCACCCCTCCACTTT. It yields the protein CASSLTTQFYNSPLHF.

This clonotype was detected a few times. This chain joins TRBV7-2 and TRBJ2-1; unclear D gene. The CDR3 extends over 16 amino acids. V dropped 1 base and J dropped 0 bases, with 10 bases sitting between them. Looked up from germline, CDR1 is SGHTA and CDR2 is FQGNSA. Here the CDR3 DNA reads TGTGCCAGCAGCTTAGGTCCCAGGACCTCCTACAATGAGCAGTTCTTC. This codes for CASSLGPRTSYNEQFF.

The table lists this clonotype with a few counts. The chain is built from TRBV18 and TRBJ1-4, with no clear D. Per germline, CDR1 KGHSH and CDR2 LQKENI. V gave up 3 bases and J gave up 0 bases, with 8 bases separating them. The CDR3 spans 15 residues. The CDR3 nucleotides are TGTGCCAGCTCACCCTACACCACAACTAATGAAAAACTGTTTTTT. This encodes CASSPYTTTNEKLFF.

This clonotype was observed a few times. The V gene is TRBV20-1, the J gene TRBJ2-3; D is perhaps TRBD2 (5 bases). The CDR3 has 14 amino acids. The V and J ends lost 0 bases and 3 bases respectively, with 10 bases between them. Germline V CDR1 and CDR2: DFQATT, SNEGSKA (reference sequence). The CDR3 protein is CSARDPLETDTQYF. CDR3 coding DNA: TGCAGTGCTAGAGATCCACTAGAAACAGATACGCAGTATTTT.

The chain recombines TRBV7-3 with TRBJ1-1, with 9 bases aligning to TRBD1. Germline CDR1 and CDR2: SGHTA and FQGTGA. The CDR3 runs 16 residues. V lost 5 bases to trimming and J lost 1 base; unmatched junction nucleotides: 8. The CDR3 DNA is TGTGCCAGCAGCCGGACGGGACAGGGTCGGAACACTGAAGCTTTCTTT. This gives the protein CASSRTGQGRNTEAFF.

This clonotype was seen only a few times. The rearrangement joins TRBV6-2 or TRBV6-3 to TRBJ2-1; no reliable D call. The CDR3 spans 14 residues. V gave up 6 bases and J gave up 1 base, with 10 bases separating them. The V gene's germline CDR1 is MNHEY and CDR2 SVGEGT. The CDR3: CASSSLDSYNEQFF. Here the CDR3 DNA reads TGTGCCAGCAGCTCTCTCGATTCCTACAATGAGCAGTTCTTC.

This clonotype was seen a handful of times. The chain combines TRBV29-1 with TRBJ2-1; 12 bases are shared with TRBD2. The J call may be wrong; the DNA end is better matched by TRBJ2-5. Germline V gene lookup returns CDR1 SQVTM and CDR2 ANQGSEA. This CDR3 contains 16 residues. The CDR3: CSVTPLLAGGSETQYF. In DNA, the CDR3 is TGCAGCGTCACGCCGTTACTAGCGGGAGGTTCGGAGACCCAGTACTTC.

CDR3 region: CASSLGGQISDTQYF. The CDR3 region has the DNA TGTGCCAGCAGCTTAGGGGGACAGATATCAGATACGCAGTATTTT. The J gene is TRBJ2-3, the V gene TRBV11-2; 7 bases agree with TRBD1. After removal of 1 base from V and 4 bases from J, the junction contained 5 bases not matched to a gene. CDR3 length: 15 amino acids. Germline loops: CDR1 SGHAT, CDR2 FQNNGV.

The chain couples TRBV18 to TRBJ2-1; D remains unclear. CDR3 size: 13 residues. Trimming left V 3 bases short and J 9 bases short, with 12 bases between. Germline values: CDR1 KGHSH, CDR2 LQKENI. As DNA, the CDR3 is TGTGCCAGCTCACCTAAGGACGGCGCTGAGCAGTTCTTC. Translating it yields CASSPKDGAEQFF.

This clonotype is medium-sized (0.01 to 0.1%) by share. The rearrangement uses TRBV28 and TRBJ2-7; the match to TRBD2 covers 10 bases. Germline V lookup: CDR1 MDHEN, CDR2 SYDVKM. The CDR3 is made up of 15 amino acids. V was clipped by 8 bases and J by 4 bases; unmatched bases: 11. The CDR3 coding sequence is TGTGCCAGCTACTCCTTAGCGGGGGGTTTGTACGAGCAGTACTTC. This gives the protein CASYSLAGGLYEQYF.

The gene calls are TRBV5-5 and TRBJ1-6; 9 nucleotides agree with TRBD1. The germline V gene encodes CDR1 SGHKS and CDR2 YYEKEE (reference sequence). Germline trimming cut 3 bases from V and 9 bases from J; bases unmatched to any gene: 4. The CDR3 sequence is 14 residues long. The CDR3 coding sequence is TGTGCCAGCAGCTCGCTGGACAGGGGTTCACCCCTCCACTTT. It is translated as CASSSLDRGSPLHF.